Listed below are T cell receptor beta chains from one sample, sequenced in a study of cytomegalovirus exposure and HLA in healthy donors. Using immunoSEQ multiplex PCR, the repertoire was profiled, and TCRdb retains in-frame clones only, with some absent. The sample yields over 200,000 clones, roughly 91% seen once. Source material: PBMCs. The receptors were sampled from a woman between 18 and 30 years old in good health and CMV-seronegative. The CDR3 runs from the conserved cysteine through the conserved F or W. D genes are given only for firm matches.

V gene	J gene	D gene	CDR3 DNA	CDR3 protein
TRBV5-6	TRBJ1-3	.	TGTGCCAGCAGCTTAGGGGCCTCTGGAAACACCATATATTTT	CASSLGASGNTIYF
TRBV7-3	TRBJ2-1	TRBD1	TGTGCCAGCAGTAGACAGGGGAGCGATGAGCAGTTCTTC	CASSRQGSDEQFF
TRBV11-2	TRBJ2-1	.	TGTGCCAGCAGCTTAGGCGACAGCAATGAGCAGTTCTTC	CASSLGDSNEQFF
TRBV5-1	TRBJ2-5	TRBD2	TGCGCCAGCAGCTTGTACTTGGGACTAGCGGGGGTCTCCCAAGAGACCCAGTACTTC	CASSLYLGLAGVSQETQYF
TRBV18	TRBJ2-7	.	TGTGCCAGCTCACCATGGGCAGGGGACACCTACGAGCAGTACTTC	CASSPWAGDTYEQYF
TRBV9	TRBJ2-1	TRBD2	TGTGCCAGCAGCGTAGGCGGGGGGACTAGCGGGGGTGTATTGTACAATGAGCAGTTCTTC	CASSVGGGTSGGVLYNEQFF
TRBV5-1	TRBJ2-7	TRBD2	TGCGCCAGCAGCTCCGGGACTAGCGGGGCCTACGAGCAGTACTTC	CASSSGTSGAYEQYF
TRBV10-3	TRBJ2-7	TRBD1	TGTGCCGCAGGACAGGGGAACGACTACGAGCAGTACTTC	CAAGQGNDYEQYF
TRBV27	TRBJ2-1	TRBD2	TGTGCCAGCAGTGCGACTAGCGGGGAGCTGAGTGAGCAGTTCTTC	CASSATSGELSEQFF
TRBV9	TRBJ2-4	TRBD1	TGTGCCAGCCCCCAGACCTCGGGGACAGGGGTCAAAAACATTCAGTACTTC	CASPQTSGTGVKNIQYF
TRBV9	TRBJ1-2	.	TGTGCCAGCAGCGTAAGGCTCTACGGGGATGGCTACACCTTC	CASSVRLYGDGYTF
TRBV5-8	TRBJ1-5	TRBD1	TGTGCCAGCAGCCTCGGACAGGGGAATTTCAATCAGCCCCAGCATTTT	CASSLGQGNFNQPQHF
TRBV5-1	TRBJ2-6	.	TGCGCCAGCAGCTTGAAGAGGGCAGGGGCCAGCTCTGGGGCCAACGTCCTGACTTTC	CASSLKRAGASSGANVLTF
TRBV13	TRBJ2-1	TRBD2	TGTGGGTCGGCTAGCGGGAACCGCGATGAGCAGTTCTTC	CGSASGNRDEQFF